The sequence of this T cell receptor (beta chain) was determined in a study of shared clonotypes between healthy human individuals. Overall study findings and caveats: On the whole, naive subsets had larger estimated richness than memory subsets had. Although depth was large, rarefaction showed that sequencing of the sorted subsets was incomplete.

This clone came up once. Its antigen is undetermined. The naive CD8 subset, CD45RO-negative cells positively selected for CCR7, excluded terminally differentiated effector memory CD45RA+ cells. Here immunoSEQ multiplex PCR was the method, and the copy in TCRdb shows in-frame clones only, minus some. The table shows millions of clones, with 93% occurring only once. The V and J ends lost 6 bases and 4 bases, in that order; junction bases with no gene match: 3. The CDR3 runs to 13 residues. Germline assignment: CDR1 MNHEY and CDR2 SVGAGI. The sequenced material came from naive CD8+ T cells from PBMCs. The chain is built from TRBV6-5 and TRBJ1-2, with 9 bases lining up with TRBD1. The TCR sequence derives from a man aged 18 to 30 in good health. Some clones in this sample may be carry-over from other donors' samples. The chain's CDR3 is CASSLTGGYGYTF. In DNA form, the CDR3 reads TGTGCCAGCAGCCTGACAGGGGGCTATGGCTACACCTTC.